Sequencing of this T cell receptor beta chain was carried out in a study of T-cell reconstitution after alpha-beta-depleted transplantation in children. Study-wide findings and caveats: After one year, T-cell counts and TCRbeta diversity mostly came from new T cells. Certain patients had high TCRbeta diversity at day 60, and it came from recipient T cells and thymic progenitors that survived. Several hundred rapidly expanded clones from non-depleted graft cells reportedly supplied alpha-beta T cells about two months post-transplant.

The library targeted TCRbeta and was prepared with unique molecular identifiers. TCRdb reprocessed the PCR reads via MiXCR and lists one record per CDR3 protein. The repertoire holds roughly 240,000 distinct CDR3 sequences, with around 8% as singletons. This clonotype was picked up many times. The antigen is undetermined. The junction had 6 bases not matched to a gene; V was cut back by 3 bases and J by 0 bases. Germline CDR1 is SGHTA and CDR2 is FQGNSA. The CDR3 consists of 17 residues. V gene TRBV7-2 combines with J gene TRBJ2-3, with 10 bases aligning to TRBD2. This TCR came from a male patient between 5 and 17 years old who had a stem cell transplant for acute lymphoblastic leukemia, so the T cells may come from the graft donor. Specimen: PBMCs, mostly from graft donor cells, collected 180 days after TCRalphabeta/CD19-depleted stem cell transplant. CDR3 nucleotides: TGTGCCAGCAGCTTTACAAGAGCGGGGGGGAGCACAGATACGCAGTATTTT. It codes for CASSFTRAGGSTDTQYF. Full variable domain (outside the CDR3, taken from reference TRBV7-2 and TRBJ2-3): GAGVSQSPSNKVTEKGKDVELRCDPISGHTALYWYRQSLGQGLEFLIYFQGNSAPDKSGLPSDRFSAERTGGSVSTLTIQRTQQEDSAVYLCASSFTRAGGSTDTQYFGPGTRLTVL.